This T cell receptor (beta chain) was captured by sequencing in a study of radiotherapy plus CTLA-4 blockade in lung cancer. Looking at the study overall: Objective responses were observed in 15% to 20% of patients, and disease control was achieved by around 31%.

TCRdb keeps only in-frame clones here, not all; method: immunoSEQ multiplex PCR. The sample shows under 95,000 clones, 70% to 85% of them seen only once. This CDR3 has 17 amino acids. Germline V gene sequence: CDR1 SGHNT, CDR2 YENEEA. Trimming cost V 4 bases and J 7 bases; bases outside gene matches: 7. As regards this clone: The antigen is undetermined.

Findings of the study overall: Best predicting response, reportedly, were early blood T cell clone dynamics, with interferon-beta.

The rearrangement links TRBV11-3 to TRBJ2-1; 16 bases map to TRBD2. Sequences were derived from peripheral blood, sampled from a patient treated with radiotherapy plus ipilimumab. The sequence came from a human donor with non-small cell lung cancer who had stable disease on radiotherapy plus ipilimumab. The CDR3 sequence: CASSSGTSGRAGNEQFF. CDR3 nucleotides: TGTGCCAGCAGCTCCGGGACTAGCGGGAGGGCTGGGAATGAGCAGTTCTTC.